The following is a T cell receptor beta chain sequence with its context. The antigen this receptor binds is unknown. No per-base quality is available; no much larger clone lies one base away. The V end loses 2 bases and the J end loses 7 bases, and a stretch of 11 bases separates them. The CDR3 runs 13 amino acids, cysteine and phenylalanine included. The entry retains the CDR3 DNA only, 39 bases that are in frame from base 1. TCRbeta CDR3 regions were amplified from genomic DNA by means of the immunoSEQ Assay, a bias-controlled multiplex PCR. In the original analysis: The number of nucleated cells in each sample was estimated by amplification of reference gene primers within the assay. To quantify the absolute abundance of each unique TCRbeta CDR3 rearrangement, sequence reads were collapsed and filtered. For each sample, productive Simpson clonality was calculated as the square root of Simpson's diversity index over productive rearrangements. TCRdb took over this immuneACCESS table, retaining in-frame rearrangements with V and J assigned. Such tables are incomplete; in checked studies, under half of the missing clones stem from an unresolved V gene, and the remainder is unexplained. V and J calls and clone size are as listed in that table; D and trimming were resolved from the DNA. The sample table lists 130,000 or so clones, roughly 90% of them with a count of one. The leading ten clones occupy 2.5% of the sample.

One collaborating source in Seattle enrolled patients while the patients were actively infected and followed the patients over time throughout the course of disease. Collaborating institutions collected whole blood in K2EDTA tubes following their own protocols. Collaborator samples were shipped for TCRbeta analysis as frozen whole blood, isolated PBMCs, or DNA extracted from either sample type. The sample comes from a study of blood T cell repertoires in COVID-19 (TCRdb year 2020). For the wider study: The collaborator samples originated in the United States, Italy and Spain and spanned the acute and convalescent phases of COVID-19. The repertoires were released in a freely available public database intended as a resource for research on the immune response to SARS-CoV-2. Deeply sampled blood TCRbeta repertoires from subjects exposed to, actively infected with, or recovered from COVID-19 were included in the dataset. The samples were drawn from the first 160 participants of the ongoing ImmuneRACE study and from 1,254 subjects provided by 6 global collaborators. Nearly every sample came with metadata listing a de-identified subject ID, COVID-19 status, age in years and sex. Where available, HLA class I and class II types were taken from metadata supplied by the sample provider and were not determined by assay-based typing. The material from the prospective study consisted of cDNA or gDNA derived from T cells, B-cell-depleted T cells, or PBMCs. Study-level results and caveats: How much clinical and demographic metadata was included differed by source and by participant, and the metadata was provided uncurated.

Recombination joined TRBV12-3 or TRBV12-4 with TRBJ1-2, with TRBD1 perhaps the D gene, on 6 matching bases. The TCR was taken from a human donor with COVID-19, enrolled during active disease. The donor label of this sample is uncertain. The sample comprised peripheral blood. The DNA sequence is TGTGCCAGCAGTTTACAGGGGTGGGCTGGCTACACCTTC. This encodes CASSLQGWAGYTF.